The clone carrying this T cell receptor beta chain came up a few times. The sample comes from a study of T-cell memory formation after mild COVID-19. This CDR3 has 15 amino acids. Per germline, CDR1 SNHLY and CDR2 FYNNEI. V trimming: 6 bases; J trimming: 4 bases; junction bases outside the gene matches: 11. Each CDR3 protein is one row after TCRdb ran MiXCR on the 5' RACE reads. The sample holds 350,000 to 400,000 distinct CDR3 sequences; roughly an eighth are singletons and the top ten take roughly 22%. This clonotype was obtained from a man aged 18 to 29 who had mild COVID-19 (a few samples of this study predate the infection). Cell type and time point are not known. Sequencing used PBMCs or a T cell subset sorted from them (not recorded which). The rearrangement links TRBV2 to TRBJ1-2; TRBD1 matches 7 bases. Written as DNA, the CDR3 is TGTGCCAGCAGGCCGACAGGGCTTATCCTCTATGGCTACACCTTC. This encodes CASRPTGLILYGYTF.